A single sample gave rise to the 28 T cell receptor beta chains below, sequenced in a study of blood T cell repertoires in COVID-19. Some clones are missing from TCRdb's copy, which holds only in-frame ones; the method was immunoSEQ multiplex PCR. The sample holds roughly 190,000 clones, about 76% seen once. The sequenced sample consisted of peripheral blood. The receptors derive from a woman aged 45-65 years with active or convalescent COVID-19.

The chain joins TRBV5-1 to TRBJ2-3, with D possibly matching TRBD1 (6 bases). Germline lookup yields CDR1 SGHRS and CDR2 YFSETQ. The CDR3 is made up of 14 amino acids. V lost 3 bases, J lost 2 bases, and 10 bases lay in between. The CDR3 nucleotides are TGCGCCAGCAGCTCCATGGGGGCCACAGATACGCAGTATTTT. Translating gives CASSSMGATDTQYF.

V gene TRBV10-1 combines with J gene TRBJ2-3; TRBD2 matches 11 bases. Germline loops: CDR1 WNHNN, CDR2 SYGVQD (reference sequence). V dropped 4 bases and J dropped 2; count of bases not matched to a gene: 8. The CDR3 runs 17 residues. In nucleotides, the CDR3 is TGCGCCAGCAGTGCTCCGGGGGGACTAGCGGACACAGATACGCAGTATTTT. Translation: CASSAPGGLADTDTQYF.

This clone has just one count. The gene calls are TRBV13 and TRBJ2-3, with 16 nucleotides matching TRBD2. After removal of 5 bases from V and 0 bases from J, the junction contained 11 bases not matched to a gene. CDR1 is PRHDT, CDR2 FYEKMQ, per germline (reference sequence). This CDR3 contains 20 residues. The CDR3 nucleotides are TGTGCCAGCAGCCTGCTGGGACTAGCGGGAGGGGTTTCTAGCACAGATACGCAGTATTTT. It specifies CASSLLGLAGGVSSTDTQYF. Together with reference TRBV13 and TRBJ2-3, the CDR3 gives the full variable domain: AAGVIQSPRHLIKEKRETATLKCYPIPRHDTVYWYQQGPGQDPQFLISFYEKMQSDKGSIPDRFSAQQFSDYHSELNMSSLELGDSALYFCASSLLGLAGGVSSTDTQYFGPGTRLTVL.

This clone was detected a few times. This chain links TRBV9 with TRBJ2-7, with 8 positions matching TRBD1. Germline V gives CDR1 SGDLS, CDR2 YYNGEE. Unmatched junction bases numbered 8, after V lost 4 bases and J lost 5 bases. This CDR3 spans 14 amino acids. The CDR3 coding sequence is TGTGCCAGCAGCCTTAGAGGACAGGGAGACGAGCAGTACTTC. It encodes CASSLRGQGDEQYF.

The V gene is TRBV6-5, the J gene TRBJ2-1, with TRBD1 matching over 9 bases. Trimming at V came to 2 bases and at J to 7 bases, leaving 6 bases not matched to a gene. The CDR3 runs 15 residues. Germline CDR1 is MNHEY and CDR2 is SVGAGI. The CDR3 bases are TGTGCCAGCAGTTACCCGGGACAGGGTAAGAATGAGCAGTTCTTC. It encodes CASSYPGQGKNEQFF.

V gene TRBV6-5 combines with J gene TRBJ2-3; maybe TRBD2 (5 bases). This CDR3 spans 15 amino acids. CDR1 MNHEY and CDR2 SVGAGI come from the germline V gene. V lost 5 bases and J 3 bases, leaving 15 bases between the germline ends. CDR3 coding DNA: TGTGCCAGCAGTCCCAACGGCGGGTTAACAGATACGCAGTATTTT. Its protein product is CASSPNGGLTDTQYF.

The CDR3 DNA follows: TGTGCCAGCAGCATAAACACCGGGGAGCTGTTTTTT. Protein product: CASSINTGELFF. This chain uses TRBV11-2 with TRBJ2-2, with D unclear. The CDR3 extends over 12 amino acids. V was shortened by 5 bases and J by 2 bases, with 3 bases between the two germline ends. Germline V gene sequence: CDR1 SGHAT, CDR2 FQNNGV.

This sequence joins TRBV9 and TRBJ1-5; TRBD1 matches at 12 bases. Germline CDR1 and CDR2: SGDLS and YYNGEE. V shed 4 bases and J 7 bases; nucleotides not matched to a gene: 3. The CDR3 loop spans 14 amino acids. The CDR3 region has the DNA TGTGCCAGCAGCCGGGGGACAGGGGGCCAGCCCCAGCATTTT. Translated, it gives CASSRGTGGQPQHF.

V gene TRBV5-8 combines with J gene TRBJ2-5; D perhaps matches TRBD1 (6 bases). This CDR3 is built from 15 residues. The germline CDR1 and CDR2 sequences are SGHTS and YDEGEE. The ends were cut back, 0 bases at V and 4 bases at J, with 13 bases in the middle. The CDR3 is CASSLARFRGETQYF. The CDR3 nucleotides read TGTGCCAGCAGCTTGGCCAGGTTCAGGGGAGAGACCCAGTACTTC.

The chain combines TRBV5-6 with TRBJ2-6; a possible D gene is TRBD2 (6 bases). Between the trimmed V and J ends, which lost 5 bases and 4 bases, there was a span of 16 bases. Germline assignment: CDR1 SGHDT and CDR2 YYEEEE. The CDR3 runs 16 residues. CDR3: CASRRGAVAGANVLTF. The DNA for the CDR3 is TGTGCCAGCAGACGCGGGGCGGTTGCGGGGGCCAACGTCCTGACTTTC.

The chain carries TRBV3-1 (or the pseudogene TRBV3-2) and TRBJ1-6, with 8 bases matching TRBD1. The V and J ends lost 10 bases and 6 bases, in that order; junction bases with no gene match: 8. CDR3 length: 14 amino acids. Germline values: CDR1 LGHDT, CDR2 YNNKEL (reference sequence). DNA for the CDR3: TGTGCCACCGGAGACAGGGGACCTAATTCACCCCTCCACTTT. Translation: CATGDRGPNSPLHF.

This clone was picked up a small number of times. The chain joins TRBV7-2 to TRBJ1-5, with D maybe TRBD1 (6 bases). The CDR3 loop spans 14 amino acids. Trimming cost V 2 bases and J 7 bases, with 12 bases left between them. Germline V gene lookup returns CDR1 SGHTA and CDR2 FQGNSA. CDR3 DNA: TGTGCCAGCAGCTTAAAACAGGGTGGGCAGCCCCAGCATTTT. This encodes CASSLKQGGQPQHF.

The gene calls are TRBV10-3 and TRBJ1-1; 7 nucleotides align to TRBD1. Germline CDR1 ENHRY, CDR2 SYGVKD. This CDR3 comprises 15 residues. V shed 4 bases, J shed 1 base, and the junction held 6 bases outside the gene matches. The CDR3 loop reads CAISGRQGRNTEAFF. In DNA, the CDR3 is TGTGCCATCAGTGGACGACAGGGTCGGAACACTGAAGCTTTCTTT.

This clone has only a few counts. The CDR3 reads CASSLTPELTYEQYF. The CDR3, as DNA: TGTGCCAGCAGTTTAACCCCGGAGCTCACCTACGAGCAGTACTTC. This sequence joins TRBV27 and TRBJ2-7; D gene unclear. Germline CDR1 MNHEY, CDR2 SMNVEV (reference sequence). The CDR3 consists of 15 residues. V shed 2 bases and J shed 2 bases, with 13 bases lying between them.

This clone was seen just once. The rearrangement joins TRBV7-9 to TRBJ2-1; TRBD1 aligns across 10 bases. This CDR3 is 15 amino acids long. The ends lost 3 bases at V and 14 bases at J; junction bases unmatched: 13. Germline-derived CDR1 and CDR2 are SEHNR and FQNEAQ (reference sequence). In DNA form, the CDR3 reads TGTGCCAGCAGCTTCCGGGACAGGGGAGGGGTGTTGGAGTTCTTC. Its protein is CASSFRDRGGVLEFF.

V and J are TRBV19 and TRBJ1-2; no definite D call. This CDR3 spans 13 amino acids. Germline CDR1 LNHDA, CDR2 SQIVND (reference sequence). V lost 4 bases and J lost 1, with 7 bases in between. The CDR3 loop reads CASSTGVNYGYTF. The CDR3 DNA follows: TGTGCCAGTAGTACGGGAGTTAACTATGGCTACACCTTC.

The rearrangement links TRBV2 to TRBJ2-3; TRBD2 matches 9 bases. This CDR3 is built from 15 residues. V trimming: 5 bases; J trimming: 3 bases; junction bases outside the gene matches: 6. Germline V lookup: CDR1 SNHLY, CDR2 FYNNEI. As DNA, the CDR3 is TGTGCCAGCAGTTTAAGCGGGGGGCGGACAGATACGCAGTATTTT. It specifies CASSLSGGRTDTQYF.

This clone was seen many times. The genes are TRBV7-9 and TRBJ1-1; 9 bases line up with TRBD1. The CDR3 loop spans 14 amino acids. V lost 5 bases to trimming and J lost 6 bases; unmatched junction nucleotides: 7. Germline lookup yields CDR1 SEHNR and CDR2 FQNEAQ (reference sequence). CDR3 sequence reads: CASSLDRGVAEAFF. CDR3 DNA sequence: TGTGCCAGCAGCCTGGACAGGGGAGTCGCTGAAGCTTTCTTT.

The rearrangement uses TRBV30 and TRBJ1-1; TRBD1 aligns across 8 bases. Trimming cost V 3 bases and J 2 bases; bases outside gene matches: 8. The germline gives CDR1 GTSNPN, CDR2 SVGIG (reference sequence). The CDR3 loop spans 15 amino acids. The CDR3 coding sequence is TGTGCCTGGAGGGAAGGCGGACAGGGAAACACTGAAGCTTTCTTT. This codes for CAWREGGQGNTEAFF.

This clone was seen only once. The V and J genes are TRBV3-1 (or the pseudogene TRBV3-2) and TRBJ1-1; 9 bases are a match to TRBD1. With V trimmed by 2 bases and J by 11 bases, 9 bases remained unmatched. This CDR3 has 14 residues. Germline loops: CDR1 LGHDT, CDR2 YNNKEL (reference sequence). The CDR3 bases are TGTGCCAGCAGCCAATACCGGGACAGGGTCGATGCTTTCTTT. Encoded protein: CASSQYRDRVDAFF.

This clone was seen at least ten times. In the same sample, other DNA sequences code for this CDR3. The genes are TRBV12-3 or TRBV12-4 and TRBJ2-7; 9 bases line up with TRBD1. After removal of 8 bases from V and 5 bases from J, the junction contained 7 bases not matched to a gene. This CDR3 is built from 13 residues. CDR3 coding DNA: TGTGCCAGCTCCCCGGGACAGGGCCACGAGCAGTACTTC. Translation: CASSPGQGHEQYF.

The chain combines TRBV7-3 with TRBJ2-1; weak D call: TRBD1 (6 bases). Deletions cut 5 bases from V and 9 bases from J, with 14 bases between. There are 13 residues in the CDR3. Germline CDR1 reads SGHTA; CDR2 reads FQGTGA. DNA of the CDR3: TGTGCCAGCAGCGCCCCGGGACAAAGTGAGCAGTTCTTC. Translated: CASSAPGQSEQFF. Full variable domain (missing parts from reference TRBV7-3 and TRBJ2-1): GAGVSQTPSNKVTEKGKYVELRCDPISGHTALYWYRQSLGQGPEFLIYFQGTGAADDSGLPNDRFFAVRPEGSVSTLKIQRTERGDSAVYLCASSAPGQSEQFFGPGTRLTVL.

The V call is TRBV14, the J call TRBJ2-6; D is perhaps TRBD1 (7 bases). CDR3 length: 18 amino acids. V was pared by 2 bases and J by 0 bases, with 14 bases between. The V gene's germline CDR1 is SGHDN and CDR2 FVKESK. The CDR3 sequence is CASSQPGGRASGANVLTF. CDR3 sequence (DNA): TGTGCCAGCAGCCAACCAGGGGGGAGAGCCTCTGGGGCCAACGTCCTGACTTTC.

Remarks on this clone: The sample holds other DNA sequences that translate to the same CDR3. The rearrangement joins TRBV2 to TRBJ2-7; 12 bases align to TRBD1. This CDR3 spans 13 amino acids. Germline CDR1 SNHLY, CDR2 FYNNEI. The J segment lost 7 bases and the V segment lost 6 bases, leaving 4 bases of the junction unmatched. CDR3 amino acids: CASRGQGAGEQYF. DNA of the CDR3: TGTGCCAGCAGGGGACAGGGGGCTGGGGAGCAGTACTTC. The full variable domain, its missing parts supplied by reference TRBV2 and TRBJ2-7, is EPEVTQTPSHQVTQMGQEVILRCVPISNHLYFYWYRQILGQKVEFLVSFYNNEISEKSEIFDDQFSVERPDGSNFTLKIRSTKLEDSAMYFCASRGQGAGEQYFGPGTRLTVT.

This chain links TRBV7-2 with TRBJ1-2; weak D call: TRBD1 (5 bases). The CDR3 has 14 residues. Per germline, CDR1 SGHTA and CDR2 FQGNSA. V lost 7 bases and J lost 1, with 13 bases in between. CDR3 sequence (DNA): TGTGCCAGCAAACAGGACACCATTAACTATGGCTACACCTTC. Protein: CASKQDTINYGYTF.

The chain employs TRBV13 and TRBJ2-6; the match to TRBD1 covers 8 bases. Trimming at V came to 1 base and at J to 2 bases, leaving 10 bases not matched to a gene. CDR3 length: 19 residues. The germline CDR1 and CDR2 sequences are PRHDT and FYEKMQ (reference sequence). CDR3 residues: CASSLDLGRGLTGANVLTF. The DNA of the CDR3 is TGTGCCAGCAGCTTAGATCTTGGCAGGGGGCTGACTGGGGCCAACGTCCTGACTTTC.

This sequence joins TRBV19 and TRBJ2-5; 7 nucleotides match TRBD1. The germline CDR1 and CDR2 sequences are LNHDA and SQIVND (reference sequence). V shed 3 bases and J 1 base; nucleotides not matched to a gene: 8. The CDR3 totals 16 residues. In nucleotides, the CDR3 is TGTGCCAGTAGTATTACGGCTAGGGGGCTCCAAGAGACCCAGTACTTC. Translated, it gives CASSITARGLQETQYF.

This clone was seen just once. The chain carries TRBV30 and TRBJ1-2; a weak D match, TRBD1 (6 bases). Germline CDR1 is GTSNPN and CDR2 is SVGIG (reference sequence). V was shortened by 8 bases and J by 5 bases, with 12 bases between the two germline ends. This CDR3 is built from 11 residues. This CDR3 reads CASEQGYGYTF. In nucleotides, the CDR3 is TGTGCCAGCGAACAGGGTTATGGCTACACCTTC.